The 23 T cell receptor beta chains presented below share a single source sample, sequenced in a study of tumor and adjacent non-tumor tissue in lung cancer. Three rounds of nested PCR, following a modified ARM-PCR protocol, produced the TCRbeta library. TCRdb analysed the multiplex PCR reads with MiXCR anew, one entry per CDR3 protein. The data hold 65,000 to 95,000 distinct CDR3 sequences, with around two thirds observed a single time. The template was RNA from unsorted bulk tissue. Sequencing used lung tumor tissue. The receptor source for this set is a woman in her seventies with non-small cell lung cancer.

About this clonotype itself: At one boundary the junction diverges from the germline segment, which might be a read error. The V and J genes are TRBV12-3 or TRBV12-4 and TRBJ2-1; the D gene could be TRBD1 or TRBD2 (5 bases each). There are 15 residues in the CDR3. The CDR3 DNA sequence: TGCGCCAGCAGTTTCGCCGGGGCTAGCTCCAATGGGCAGTTCTTC. The encoded protein is CASSFAGASSNGQFF.

As regards this clonotype: Germline and junction disagree at one end, which may indicate a read error. This chain connects TRBV4-2 to TRBJ1-6; D is unresolved. The CDR3 has 16 residues. In germline, CDR1 is LGHNA, CDR2 YNFKEQ. CDR3 sequence reads: CASSQKTGSSDSPLHF. The DNA of the CDR3 is TGTGCCAGCAGCCAAAAAACGGGGTCGTCAGATTCACCACTCCACTTT.

The genes are TRBV18 and TRBJ2-7, with D possibly being TRBD1 or TRBD2 (5 bases each). The germline V and J ends were trimmed by 3 bases and 6 bases, with 15 bases remaining between them. Per the germline V gene, CDR1 is KGHSH and CDR2 is LQKENI. The CDR3 sequence is 14 residues long. CDR3 nucleotides: TGTGCCAGCTCACCTCTGGGACGAGGGAGCGAGCAGTACTTC. Translation gives CASSPLGRGSEQYF. Full variable domain (outside the CDR3, taken from reference TRBV18 and TRBJ2-7): NAGVMQNPRHLVRRRGQEARLRCSPMKGHSHVYWYRQLPEEGLKFMVYLQKENIIDESGMPKERFSAEFPKEGPSILRIQQVVRGDSAAYFCASSPLGRGSEQYFGPGTRLTVT.

This clonotype was found once. It is unclear where the CDR3 begins or ends on the DNA, so no DNA is shown, and the CDR3 is as TCRdb lists it. V usage is TRBV28 and J usage is TRBJ1-2. Germline values: CDR1 MDHEN, CDR2 SYDVKM. The CDR3 length equals 13 residues, ends included. CDR3 region: CTSSLVGNYGCTF.

The chain carries TRBV2 and TRBJ2-7, with 7 positions matching TRBD2. The germline V gene encodes CDR1 SNHLY and CDR2 FYNNEI. CDR3 length: 15 residues. Trimming at V came to 9 bases and at J to 1 base, leaving 12 bases not matched to a gene. The CDR3 DNA reads as TGTGCCAGTAAGTCCGAGGGAGGGCTTTCCTACGAGCAGTACTTC. Its translation is CASKSEGGLSYEQYF.

In the case of this clonotype: At one boundary the junction diverges from the germline segment, which might be a read error. The chain carries TRBV11-3 and TRBJ2-3, with 7 positions matching TRBD2. This CDR3 has 15 amino acids. Germline V gene sequence: CDR1 SGHNT, CDR2 YENEEA. The CDR3 DNA is TGTGCCAACAGCTTGGGGGGGAGCCCCATAGATACGCAGTATTTT. Protein product: CANSLGGSPIDTQYF.

In the case of this clonotype: This may stem from a read error, because a much larger clone lies one nucleotide away. The chain combines TRBV7-8 with TRBJ2-5; D possibly corresponds to TRBD1 (5 bases). Trimming took off 4 bases at V and 5 bases at J, with 14 bases between the two ends. Germline V CDR1 and CDR2: SGHVS, FQNEAQ. The CDR3 runs 14 residues. CDR3 in amino acids: CASSSDSRVETQYF. The CDR3 DNA reads as TGTGCCAGCAGCTCAGACAGCCGGGTGGAGACCCAGTACTTC.

The table lists this clonotype with a few counts. This chain's CDR3 is CATSNPRAATDTQYF. The CDR3 nucleotides are TGTGCCACCAGCAACCCGCGAGCGGCGACAGATACGCAGTATTTT. The rearrangement joins TRBV15 to TRBJ2-3, with D tentatively TRBD2 (5 bases). In germline, CDR1 is LNHNV, CDR2 YYDKDF (reference sequence). This CDR3 is 15 amino acids long. V was clipped by 4 bases and J by 3 bases, with 14 bases between them.

Regarding this clonotype: A much larger clone differs by one base, so this may be a read error. This chain uses TRBV24-1 with TRBJ1-5; TRBD1 agrees at 11 bases. This CDR3 is built from 15 residues. Germline V CDR1 and CDR2: KGHDR, SFDVKD. CDR3 loop: CATSDPGQGAGPHHF. The CDR3 coding sequence is TGTGCCACCAGTGACCCCGGACAGGGGGCGGGCCCCCATCATTTT.

There are many counts of this clonotype. This sequence joins TRBV5-4 and TRBJ2-5; TRBD1 matches at 9 bases. The V and J ends lost 2 bases and 5 bases, in that order; junction bases with no gene match: 4. CDR1 and CDR2 from the germline V gene are SGHNT and YYREEE (reference sequence). This CDR3 has 14 amino acids. The CDR3 DNA sequence: TGTGCCAGCAGCTTCGGGACAGGGCGGGAGACCCAGTACTTC. Its translation: CASSFGTGRETQYF.

This clonotype was observed at least ten times. V usage is TRBV28 and J usage is TRBJ2-7; D possibly uses TRBD1 or TRBD2 (5 bases each). The CDR3 is made up of 13 amino acids. V lost 4 bases to trimming and J lost 5 bases, with 12 bases between them. In germline, CDR1 is MDHEN, CDR2 SYDVKM. In nucleotides, the CDR3 is TGTGCCAGCAGTTCCCCTGGGACCAACGAGCAGTACTTC. This gives the protein CASSSPGTNEQYF.

As regards this clonotype: Since a much larger clone is just one base distant, this may be a read error. The gene calls are TRBV5-6 and TRBJ2-6; D is undetermined. Germline-derived CDR1 and CDR2 are SGHDT and YYEEEE. This CDR3 has 19 residues. CDR3 DNA sequence: TGTGCCAACAGCTTGGGCCCGATTGCGGTGGACTCTGGGGCCAACGTCCTGACTTTC. Translated, it gives CANSLGPIAVDSGANVLTF.

Only one count was recorded for this clonotype. The chain recombines TRBV6-5 with TRBJ1-1, with a weak D call TRBD1 (5 bases). V lost 6 bases and J lost 7, with 15 bases in between. From germline, CDR1 is MNHEY and CDR2 SVGAGI. The CDR3 loop spans 13 amino acids. The CDR3 loop reads CASSPNYRNEAFF. In nucleotides, the CDR3 is TGTGCCAGCAGCCCCAATTACAGGAATGAAGCTTTCTTT.

This clonotype turned up a few times. A read error may be the cause here, since a much bigger clone is one base away. The V and J genes are TRBV10-3 and TRBJ2-2; no clear D. The CDR3 contains 11 residues. Germline assignment: CDR1 ENHRY and CDR2 SYGVKD. The CDR3 DNA follows: TGTACCATCAAGGTGGCCGGGGAGCTGTTTTTT. Amino acids: CTIKVAGELFF.

Concerning this clonotype: Possible read error: a much larger clone is one base away. This chain uses TRBV25-1 with TRBJ1-2; tentative D call: TRBD1 (6 bases). CDR3 length equals 12 residues. Germline CDR1 and CDR2: MGHDK and SYGVNS. The CDR3 is CTSSRGGDGYTF. CDR3 in DNA: TGTACCAGCAGTCGCGGGGGCGATGGCTACACCTTC.

Comments on this clonotype: The conserved phenylalanine or tryptophan is not found at the CDR3 terminus, so this likely reflects a read error. The rearrangement links TRBV6-2 or TRBV6-3 to TRBJ1-5; D call uncertain. From germline, CDR1 is MNHEY and CDR2 SVGEGT. This CDR3 has 18 residues. The DNA for the CDR3 is TGTGCAAGCAGTTACCTACCTTTAGGGATGACGGGGTTCCAGCCCCAGCATTCT. Translated, it gives CASSYLPLGMTGFQPQHS.

This clonotype has only one observation. This likely comes from a read error, as the CDR3 has no conserved phenylalanine or tryptophan at its end. J is TRBJ2-4 and V is TRBV6-6; 8 nucleotides line up with TRBD2. V dropped 8 bases and J dropped 5; count of bases not matched to a gene: 14. The germline V gene encodes CDR1 MNHNY and CDR2 SVGAGI (reference sequence). The CDR3 has 16 amino acids. This CDR3 reads CASYNGRAVGENIQYL. CDR3 nucleotide sequence: TGTGCCAGCTATAACGGGAGGGCGGTGGGCGAAAACATTCAGTACTTA.

Concerning this clonotype: A junction end diverges from the germline sequence, so it may reflect a read error. The chain has TRBV23-1 and TRBJ2-5; possibly TRBD2 for D (6 bases). TRBV23-1 falls under the ORF class, with uncertain function. CDR3 length equals 17 residues. In nucleotides, the CDR3 is TGCGCCACAGACTTTGGAAGGGGAGGCACCGCGAGGGAGACACAGTACTTC. This sequence encodes CATDFGRGGTARETQYF.

In regard to this clonotype: The germline gene is not matched at one end of the junction; a read error may be the cause. The chain has TRBV11-2 and TRBJ1-1; D is undetermined. The germline V gene encodes CDR1 SGHAT and CDR2 FQNNGV. The CDR3 extends over 14 amino acids. CDR3 in amino acids: CASSLDVRATEALF. CDR3 bases: TGTGCCAGCAGCTTGGATGTTCGGGCCACTGAAGCTCTCTTT.

On this clonotype itself: One junction end does not reproduce the germline sequence, and a read error may be involved. This sequence joins TRBV6-6 and TRBJ1-2, with 7 bases matching TRBD1. The CDR3 covers 17 residues. Germline V gives CDR1 MNHNY, CDR2 SVGAGI (reference sequence). In nucleotides, the CDR3 is TGTGTCAGCAGCCCAGATGGTTGGGGACAGATTAACTATGGCTACACCTTC. Translating it yields CVSSPDGWGQINYGYTF.

With regard to this clonotype: A junction end diverges from the germline sequence, so it may reflect a read error. The rearrangement joins TRBV12-3 or TRBV12-4 to TRBJ2-4; no reliable D call. The CDR3 contains 13 residues. CDR3 sequence (DNA): TGTGCCGGCAGACCCCAGATGGGAAACGTTCAGTACTTC. It specifies CAGRPQMGNVQYF.

With regard to this clonotype: An end of the junction does not agree with germline; a read error may underlie this. V usage is TRBV11-3 and J usage is TRBJ2-5; a possible D gene is TRBD2 (5 bases). CDR3 length: 13 amino acids. From germline, CDR1 is SGHNT and CDR2 YENEEA. The CDR3 region is CASSLGDGETQCF. For the CDR3, the DNA is TGTGCCAGCAGCTTAGGCGATGGGGAGACCCAGTGCTTC.

In regard to this clonotype: Sequence at one end of the junction differs from germline and may be a read error. The chain is built from TRBV5-6 and TRBJ1-6; D uncertain. The CDR3 totals 15 residues. The germline V gene encodes CDR1 SGHDT and CDR2 YYEEEE. DNA of the CDR3: TGTGCCAGCAGCGACTGGAGCTCCTACAATTCACCCCCCCACTTT. Protein sequence: CASSDWSSYNSPPHF. Full variable domain (rest looked up from reference TRBV5-6 and TRBJ1-6): DAGVTQSPTHLIKTRGQQVTLRCSPKSGHDTVSWYQQALGQGPQFIFQYYEEEERQRGNFPDRFSGHQFPNYSSELNVNALLLGDSALYLCASSDWSSYNSPPHFGNGTRLTVT.